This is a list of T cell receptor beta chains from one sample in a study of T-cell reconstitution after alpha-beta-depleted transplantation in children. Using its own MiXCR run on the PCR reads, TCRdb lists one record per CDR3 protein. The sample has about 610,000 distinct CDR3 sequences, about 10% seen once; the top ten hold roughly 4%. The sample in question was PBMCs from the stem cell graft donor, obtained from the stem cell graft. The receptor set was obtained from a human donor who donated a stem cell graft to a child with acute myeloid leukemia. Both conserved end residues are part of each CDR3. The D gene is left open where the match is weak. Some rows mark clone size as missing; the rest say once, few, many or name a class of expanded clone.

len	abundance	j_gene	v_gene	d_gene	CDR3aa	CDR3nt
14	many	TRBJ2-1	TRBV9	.	CASSGSSIHNEQFF	TGTGCCAGCAGCGGATCCTCCATCCACAATGAGCAGTTCTTC
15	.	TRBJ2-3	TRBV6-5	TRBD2	CASSSRRTSVDTQYF	TGTGCCAGCAGTTCCCGCCGGACTAGTGTAGATACGCAGTATTTT
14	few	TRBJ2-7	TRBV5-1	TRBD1	CASSYWDSNYEQYF	TGCGCCAGCAGCTACTGGGACAGCAACTACGAGCAGTACTTC
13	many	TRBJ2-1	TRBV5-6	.	CASTLRGENEQFF	TGTGCCAGCACCCTGAGGGGTGAAAATGAGCAGTTCTTC
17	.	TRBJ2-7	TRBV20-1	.	CSAHNPSLYPSSYEQYF	TGCAGTGCTCACAACCCTAGTCTCTACCCGAGCTCCTACGAGCAGTACTTC
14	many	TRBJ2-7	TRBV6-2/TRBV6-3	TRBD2	CASRVAGGPHEQYF	TGTGCCAGCCGCGTAGCGGGAGGGCCTCACGAGCAGTACTTC
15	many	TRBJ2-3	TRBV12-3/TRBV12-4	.	CASTLGGTSTDTQYF	TGTGCCAGCACCCTAGGGGGAACTAGCACAGATACGCAGTATTTT
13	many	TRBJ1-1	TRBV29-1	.	CSGRRDLNTEAFF	TGCAGCGGCCGAAGGGACCTGAACACTGAAGCTTTCTTT
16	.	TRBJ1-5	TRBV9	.	CASSVGTDGSNQPQHF	TGTGCCAGCAGCGTAGGGACGGACGGTAGCAATCAGCCCCAGCATTTT
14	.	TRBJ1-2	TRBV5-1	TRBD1	CTTSKGGANYGYTF	TGCACCACGTCGAAAGGGGGCGCCAACTATGGCTACACCTTC
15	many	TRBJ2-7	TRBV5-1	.	CASSLTTDSSYEQYF	TGCGCCAGCAGCTTAACGACTGATTCCTCCTACGAGCAGTACTTC
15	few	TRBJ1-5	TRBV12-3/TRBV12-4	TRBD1	CASRSGTGSNQPQHF	TGTGCCAGCAGGAGTGGGACAGGGAGCAATCAGCCCCAGCATTTT
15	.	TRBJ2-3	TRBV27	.	CASSPIGEGTDTQYF	TGTGCCAGCAGTCCCATAGGGGAGGGCACAGATACGCAGTATTTT
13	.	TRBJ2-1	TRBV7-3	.	CASSTAQVRSQFF	TGTGCCAGCAGCACTGCGCAGGTTAGGTCGCAGTTCTTC
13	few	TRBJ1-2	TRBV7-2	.	CASSLGREDGYTF	TGTGCCAGCAGCTTGGGCAGGGAAGACGGCTACACCTTC
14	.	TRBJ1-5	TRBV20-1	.	CSARVGLSSQPQHF	TGCAGTGCTAGAGTGGGCCTATCTAGTCAGCCCCAGCATTTT
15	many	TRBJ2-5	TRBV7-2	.	CASSLTTEHQETQYF	TGTGCCAGCAGCCTGACCACGGAACACCAAGAGACCCAGTACTTC
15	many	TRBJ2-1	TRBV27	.	CASNTGTAGYNEQFF	TGTGCCAGCAACACCGGGACGGCGGGCTACAATGAGCAGTTCTTC
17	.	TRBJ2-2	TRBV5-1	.	CASSGESTSTRTGELFF	TGCGCCAGCAGCGGGGAATCCACTAGCACCCGAACGGGGGAGCTGTTTTTT
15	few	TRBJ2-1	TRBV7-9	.	CASSLALANNNEQFF	TGTGCCAGCAGCTTAGCATTAGCGAATAACAATGAGCAGTTCTTC
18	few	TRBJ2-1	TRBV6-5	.	CASSYLSPTGLSYNEQFF	TGTGCCAGCAGTTACCTTTCCCCGACAGGTCTTTCCTACAATGAGCAGTTCTTC
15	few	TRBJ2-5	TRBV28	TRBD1	CASSPLRTGSETQYF	TGTGCCAGCAGTCCTCTCAGGACAGGGAGTGAGACCCAGTACTTC
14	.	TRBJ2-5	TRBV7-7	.	CASSLSHLQETQYF	TGTGCTAGCAGCTTGTCCCACCTCCAAGAGACCCAGTACTTC